Presented here are 31 T cell receptor beta chains from one specimen sequenced in a study of patients and donors after allogeneic stem cell transplantation. MiXCR, applied by TCRdb to the RT-PCR reads, yields one record per CDR3 protein. The sample shows about 2,200 distinct CDR3 sequences, roughly 29% of them seen only once. The sample taken for sequencing was blood, either unsorted or a sorted T cell fraction (not recorded which). These receptors all come from a human donor who was either an allogeneic HSCT recipient or a stem cell or donor lymphocyte infusion donor (not recorded which). It is not recorded whose cells these are; they may come from a transplant donor.

The chain has TRBV10-3 and TRBJ2-3, with 7 nucleotides matching TRBD2. This CDR3 has 15 amino acids. Germline values: CDR1 ENHRY, CDR2 SYGVKD. Trimming cost V 3 bases and J 1 base; bases outside gene matches: 4. The CDR3 loop is CAISDMAGGTDTQYF. CDR3 sequence (DNA): TGTGCCATCAGTGATATGGCGGGAGGCACAGATACGCAGTATTTT.

A few counts support this clonotype. The chain joins TRBV7-3 to TRBJ2-5; tentatively, D is TRBD2 (6 bases). V lost 0 bases and J 1 base, leaving 9 bases between the germline ends. Germline V gene data show CDR1 as SGHTA and CDR2 as FQGTGA. The CDR3 has 15 residues. The CDR3 nucleotides are TGTGCCAGCAGCTTAACAGGAGGGAGCCAAGAGACCCAGTACTTC. Amino acids: CASSLTGGSQETQYF.

This sequence joins TRBV6-2 or TRBV6-3 and TRBJ2-7, with 7 bases that match TRBD1. The germline V gene has CDR1 MNHEY and CDR2 SVGEGT. Trimming at V came to 5 bases and at J to 3 bases, leaving 4 bases not matched to a gene. CDR3 length: 13 amino acids. CDR3 nucleotide sequence: TGTGCCAGCAGTGGGACAGTAGACTACGAGCAGTACGTC. Amino acids: CASSGTVDYEQYV.

This clonotype was seen more than once but under ten times. The chain is built from TRBV7-3 and TRBJ2-6; D is unresolved. The CDR3 has 12 amino acids. Germline V gives CDR1 SGHTA, CDR2 FQGTGA. The V gene lost 9 bases and the J gene lost 1 base, with 4 bases spanning the gap. In DNA form, the CDR3 reads TGTGCCAGTGGATCTGGGGCCAACGTCCTGACTTTC. It is translated as CASGSGANVLTF.

Judged by abundance, this clonotype is large (0.1 to 1%). The chain recombines TRBV7-3 with TRBJ2-3; perhaps TRBD1 as D (6 bases). The CDR3 is 13 residues long. CDR1 and CDR2 from the germline V gene are SGHTA and FQGTGA. Trimming removed 4 bases from V and 5 bases from J, with 10 bases in between. For the CDR3, the DNA is TGTGCCAGCAGCTCCGAAGGGGGAGATACGCAGTATTTT. Translated: CASSSEGGDTQYF.

The J gene is TRBJ2-1, the V gene TRBV5-1; possibly TRBD1 or TRBD2 for D (5 bases each). Trimming took off 6 bases at V and 8 bases at J, with 21 bases between the two ends. The CDR3 sequence is 15 residues long. Germline V gene data show CDR1 as SGHRS and CDR2 as YFSETQ. The CDR3 DNA reads TGCGCCAGCACCTATGCGGAACTGGGGGTGGATGAGCAGTTCTTC. This sequence encodes CASTYAELGVDEQFF.

V gene TRBV12-3 or TRBV12-4 combines with J gene TRBJ2-1; D is uncertain. The ends were cut back, 4 bases at V and 8 bases at J, with 3 bases in the middle. CDR3 length: 10 residues. The chain's CDR3 is CASSYHEQFF. CDR3 in DNA: TGTGCCAGCAGTTACCATGAGCAGTTCTTC.

This sequence joins TRBV6-2 or TRBV6-3 and TRBJ1-1; weak D call: TRBD1 (6 bases). The length of the CDR3 is 13 residues. The V gene's germline CDR1 is MNHEY and CDR2 SVGEGT. V lost 6 bases, J lost 1 base, and 9 bases lay in between. The chain's CDR3 is CASRLGQNTEAFF. CDR3 coding DNA: TGTGCCAGCAGGCTGGGACAGAACACTGAAGCTTTCTTT.

This clonotype appeared a few times. The chain carries TRBV20-1 and TRBJ2-1; the D gene is possibly TRBD2 (6 bases). Trimming shortened V by 3 bases and J by 3 bases, and 18 bases separated the two germline ends. Per germline, CDR1 DFQATT and CDR2 SNEGSKA (reference sequence). CDR3 length: 16 amino acids. As DNA, the CDR3 is TGCAGTGCTAGGACCCCGACGGGCGGGGACTACAATGAGCAGTTCTTC. Its translation is CSARTPTGGDYNEQFF.

The CDR3 DNA is TGCGCCAGCAGCCAAGATGCGGGAGGTAGTTACGAGCAGTACTTC. Translated: CASSQDAGGSYEQYF. V and J are TRBV4-1 and TRBJ2-7, with 8 bases fitting TRBD2. The CDR3 is 15 residues long. V shed 0 bases, J shed 4 bases, and the junction held 5 bases outside the gene matches. Germline V CDR1 and CDR2: MGHRA, YSYEKL.

This clonotype was found a few times. V usage is TRBV9 and J usage is TRBJ2-1; D is possibly TRBD1 (6 bases). Germline V lookup: CDR1 SGDLS, CDR2 YYNGEE. This CDR3 region has 13 residues. Trimming removed 3 bases at V and 5 bases at J, with 9 bases between. CDR3 coding DNA: TGTGCCAGCAGCGCGGACAGAAACAATGAGCAGTTCTTC. As protein: CASSADRNNEQFF.

V gene TRBV10-2 combines with J gene TRBJ2-3; D remains ambiguous. Germline loops: CDR1 WSHSY, CDR2 SAAADI. The CDR3 length is 16 residues. Trimming removed 0 bases from V and 0 bases from J, with 10 bases in between. The CDR3 coding sequence is TGCGCCAGCAGTGAGTCGGTGGAAACTAGCACAGATACGCAGTATTTT. This codes for CASSESVETSTDTQYF.

This clonotype has more than one count but fewer than ten. J is TRBJ2-3 and V is TRBV4-2; possibly TRBD2 for D (6 bases). CDR1 LGHNA and CDR2 YNFKEQ come from the germline V gene. This CDR3 has 16 amino acids. The germline V and J ends were trimmed by 0 bases and 4 bases, with 14 bases remaining between them. CDR3 amino acids: CASSQDGTPAADTQYF. CDR3 DNA: TGTGCCAGCAGCCAAGATGGGACTCCGGCGGCAGATACGCAGTATTTT.

This clonotype is deemed medium-sized (0.01 to 0.1%). The CDR3: CASSLDWQSNEQFF. CDR3 sequence (DNA): TGTGCCAGCAGCTTAGATTGGCAGTCCAATGAGCAGTTCTTC. This chain connects TRBV7-7 to TRBJ2-1; D is undetermined. The CDR3 sequence is 14 residues long. The V end was cut by 1 base, the J end by 6 bases, with 10 bases between. Germline V CDR1 and CDR2: SSHAT, FNYEAQ (reference sequence).

The genes are TRBV7-6 and TRBJ1-3; D not resolved. The CDR3 is 13 amino acids. V dropped 3 bases and J dropped 8 bases, with 11 bases sitting between them. The germline CDR1 and CDR2 sequences are SGHVS and FNYEAQ. The CDR3 bases are TGTGCCAGCAGCTTGGGAGTGTCCGACACCATATATTTT. Protein sequence: CASSLGVSDTIYF. Full variable domain (missing parts from reference TRBV7-6 and TRBJ1-3): GAGVSQSPRYKVTKRGQDVALRCDPISGHVSLYWYRQALGQGPEFLTYFNYEAQQDKSGLPNDRFSAERPEGSISTLTIQRTEQRDSAMYRCASSLGVSDTIYFGEGSWLTVV.

This clonotype is labeled as large. The chain employs TRBV12-2 and TRBJ1-6; the DNA was not used to check the table's D call, TRBD1. TRBV12-2 counts as a pseudogene. This CDR3 is built from 18 residues. The CDR3 sequence: CASRYGHTSGHHNSPLHF. In DNA, the CDR3 is TGTGCAAGTCGCTACGGCCATACCTCGGGACACCATAATTCACCCCTCCACTTT.

This clonotype was observed a few times. The V gene is TRBV7-2, the J gene TRBJ1-2, with D hard to call. From germline, CDR1 is SGHTA and CDR2 FQGNSA. V lost 4 bases, J lost 10 bases, and 10 bases lay in between. The CDR3 covers 11 residues. The CDR3, as DNA: TGTGCCAGCAGCTCTAGCCAAAACTACACCTTC. It translates to CASSSSQNYTF.

The V call is TRBV25-1, the J call TRBJ2-7, with TRBD1 matching over 9 bases. Unmatched junction bases numbered 7, after V lost 7 bases and J lost 12 bases. The CDR3 is 11 amino acids. CDR1 MGHDK and CDR2 SYGVNS come from the germline V gene. Here the CDR3 DNA reads TGTGCCAGCAAGAGGGGGGACAGGGCGTACGTC. Its protein is CASKRGDRAYV.

This clonotype was counted a few times. The chain couples TRBV6-1 to TRBJ2-7; TRBD2 agrees at 7 bases. Germline V CDR1 and CDR2: MNHNS, SASEGT. The CDR3 is 14 residues long. J lost 2 bases, V lost 5 bases, and 6 bases had no gene match. CDR3 region: CASSLRDYTYEQYV. For the CDR3, the DNA is TGTGCCAGCAGTCTCCGGGACTACACCTACGAGCAGTACGTC.

This clonotype appeared a single time. V and J are TRBV24-1 and TRBJ1-2, with D unclear. CDR1 KGHDR and CDR2 SFDVKD come from the germline V gene. V gave up 1 base and J gave up 8 bases, with 13 bases separating them. There are 14 residues in the CDR3. The CDR3, as DNA: TGTGCCACCAGTGATTTCTCCGAGACCGAGGGCTACACCTTC. It specifies CATSDFSETEGYTF.

In its sample, this clonotype was seen a few times. The V and J genes are TRBV6-2 or TRBV6-3 and TRBJ2-2; D ambiguous. The V end was cut by 5 bases, the J end by 7 bases, with 8 bases between. Germline V gene lookup returns CDR1 MNHEY and CDR2 SVGEGT. The CDR3 spans 12 residues. CDR3 nucleotides: TGTGCCAGCAGTCGGCAGAACGGGGAGCTGTTTTTT. Translated, it gives CASSRQNGELFF.

There are a few counts of this clonotype. This chain uses TRBV6-1 with TRBJ2-1; TRBD2 might be the D (5 bases). The CDR3 sequence is 14 residues long. Trimming took 4 bases from V and 9 from J, leaving 16 bases between them. Germline CDR1 MNHNS, CDR2 SASEGT. CDR3 loop: CASSGGVGSLEQFF. CDR3 nucleotide sequence: TGTGCCAGCAGTGGGGGAGTCGGGTCACTTGAGCAGTTCTTC.

This clonotype was seen once. The gene calls are TRBV10-3 and TRBJ1-1; D uncertain. Per the germline V gene, CDR1 is ENHRY and CDR2 is SYGVKD. Trimming took 2 bases from V and 1 from J, leaving 5 bases between them. There are 13 residues in the CDR3. This CDR3 is CAISEVSNTEAFF. CDR3 DNA sequence: TGTGCCATCAGTGAGGTCTCGAACACTGAAGCTTTCTTT.

The table lists this clonotype with a count of one. In this CDR3 the conserved last residue, phenylalanine or tryptophan, is missing, so a read error is likely. The genes are TRBV5-6 and TRBJ2-7, with TRBD1 identical over 8 bases. This CDR3 is 13 amino acids long. Losses at the gene ends were 5 bases for V and 6 bases for J; bases not matched to a gene: 7. CDR1 is SGHDT and CDR2 is YYEEEE in the germline V gene. CDR3 residues: CASREQGGLEQYI. In DNA form, the CDR3 reads TGTGCCAGCAGGGAACAGGGGGGCCTCGAGCAGTACATC.

This chain joins TRBV20-1 and TRBJ2-1; tentatively, D is TRBD2 (6 bases). This CDR3 has 13 residues. Germline V gene data show CDR1 as DFQATT and CDR2 as SNEGSKA (reference sequence). The germline V and J ends were trimmed by 5 bases and 9 bases, with 17 bases remaining between them. The CDR3 loop reads CSARGTQGPEQFF. The CDR3 DNA sequence: TGCAGTGCTCGAGGGACTCAGGGTCCTGAGCAGTTCTTC.

By sample share, this clonotype is large (0.1 to 1%). This chain connects TRBV6-2 or TRBV6-3 to TRBJ2-1, with D possibly TRBD2 on 6 matching bases. V dropped 7 bases and J dropped 11 bases, with 18 bases sitting between them. The germline V gene encodes CDR1 MNHEY and CDR2 SVGEGT. The CDR3 loop spans 13 amino acids. DNA for the CDR3: TGTGCCAGCACGAGGGACTCGCAGGGCAAGCAGTTCTTC. Its translation is CASTRDSQGKQFF.

This chain links TRBV18 with TRBJ2-1; D may be TRBD2 (5 bases). Germline CDR1 reads KGHSH; CDR2 reads LQKENI. The V end lost 0 bases, the J end lost 6 bases, and 12 bases lay between the germline ends. This CDR3 has 15 amino acids. CDR3 region: CASSPPAGGLNEQFF. DNA of the CDR3: TGTGCCAGCTCACCACCGGCCGGAGGTCTCAATGAGCAGTTCTTC.

The chain carries TRBV19 and TRBJ2-2, with D unresolved. The CDR3 spans 14 residues. The V gene lost 1 base and the J gene lost 3 bases, with 6 bases spanning the gap. Germline V gives CDR1 LNHDA, CDR2 SQIVND (reference sequence). The CDR3 DNA reads TGTGCCAGTAGTATAGGGATAGACACCGGGGAGCTGTTTTTT. Translating gives CASSIGIDTGELFF.

The chain uses TRBV12-2 and TRBJ2-7; the DNA was not compared with TRBD2, the D call given in the table. TRBV12-2 is a documented pseudogene. CDR3 length: 14 amino acids. The CDR3 bases are TGTGCAAGTCGCCTCCGACTAGCAGGTCACGAGCAGTACTTC. Residues: CASRLRLAGHEQYF.

The chain has TRBV10-3 and TRBJ1-1, with unresolved D. V lost 5 bases to trimming and J lost 0 bases, with 7 bases between them. The CDR3 has 13 amino acids. The germline CDR1 and CDR2 sequences are ENHRY and SYGVKD. The CDR3 DNA is TGTGCCATCAGTCCCGAGTTGAACACTGAAGCTTTCTTT. Protein product: CAISPELNTEAFF.

A few counts support this clonotype. The chain recombines TRBV13 with TRBJ2-6; no reliable D call. Trimming shortened V by 5 bases and J by 0 bases, and 5 bases separated the two germline ends. The CDR3 runs 14 residues. Per germline, CDR1 PRHDT and CDR2 FYEKMQ (reference sequence). CDR3 bases: TGTGCCAGCAGCAGTAACTCTGGGGCCAACGTCCTGACTTTC. It translates to CASSSNSGANVLTF.